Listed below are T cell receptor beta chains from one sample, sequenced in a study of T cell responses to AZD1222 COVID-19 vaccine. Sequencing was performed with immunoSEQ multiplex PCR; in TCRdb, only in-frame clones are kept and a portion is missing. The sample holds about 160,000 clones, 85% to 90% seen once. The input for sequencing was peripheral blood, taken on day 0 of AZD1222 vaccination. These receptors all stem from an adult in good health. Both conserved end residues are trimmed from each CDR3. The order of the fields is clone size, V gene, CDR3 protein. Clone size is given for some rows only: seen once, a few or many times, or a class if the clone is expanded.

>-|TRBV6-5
ASSLSGGPADTQY
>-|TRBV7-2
ASSLSAFAAGRDTGELF
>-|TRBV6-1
ASSEAPILYGNTIY
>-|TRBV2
ASTLRQLNTEAF
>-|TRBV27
ASSLGTGAYNEQF
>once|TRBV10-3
AITSTVDNYGYT
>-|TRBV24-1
ATSDPGRGGAGELF
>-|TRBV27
ASRGQGLHEQY
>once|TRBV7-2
ASTRGAGSQETQY
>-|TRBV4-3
ASSPRQGENEKLF
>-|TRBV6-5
ASFFAEGHGYT
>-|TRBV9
ASSAHQKANEQF
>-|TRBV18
ASSPRLTAGGGTDTQY
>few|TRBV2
ASSKGRGGKHYEQY
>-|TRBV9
ASSVEVDEETEAF
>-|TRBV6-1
ASSEWSSLDQPQH
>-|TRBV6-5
ASSYLQGNTEAF
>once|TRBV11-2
ASSLGAVGVSSYEQY
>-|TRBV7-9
ASSLNAGGVSGYT
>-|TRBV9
ASSVGLERGHYGYT
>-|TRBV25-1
ASSEVEGQYEQY
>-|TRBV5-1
ASSLDRGDLGYT
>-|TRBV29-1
SAQGETYNEQF
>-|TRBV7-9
ASSFPGQGWFA
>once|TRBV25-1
ASSGGSTPGLTQH
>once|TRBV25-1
ASSTWDSEVPYEQY